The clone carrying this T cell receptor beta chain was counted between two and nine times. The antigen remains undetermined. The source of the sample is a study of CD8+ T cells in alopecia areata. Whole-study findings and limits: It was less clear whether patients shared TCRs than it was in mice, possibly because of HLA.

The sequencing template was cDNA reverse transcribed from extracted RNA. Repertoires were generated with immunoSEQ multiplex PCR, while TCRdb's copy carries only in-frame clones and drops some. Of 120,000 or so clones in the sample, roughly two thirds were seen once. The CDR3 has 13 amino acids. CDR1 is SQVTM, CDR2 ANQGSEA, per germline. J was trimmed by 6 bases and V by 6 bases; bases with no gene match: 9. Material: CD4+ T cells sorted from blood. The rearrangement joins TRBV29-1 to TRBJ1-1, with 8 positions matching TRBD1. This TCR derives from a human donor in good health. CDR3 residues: CSVYRTGKAEAFF. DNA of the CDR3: TGCAGCGTCTATCGGACAGGGAAGGCTGAAGCTTTCTTT.